This entry lists 30 T cell receptor beta chains sequenced from one sample in a study of blood T cell repertoires in COVID-19 (TCRdb year 2020). The library was made by the immunoSEQ multiplex PCR assay. The table comes from immuneACCESS by way of TCRdb, which keeps in-frame sequences with V and J called. Part of the clones is missing from these tables; in studies checked, under half for an unresolved V gene and the rest for unknown reasons. This sample comprises about 380,000 clones, roughly 77% of them detected only once. The ten largest clonotypes hold about 1% of the sample. The material sequenced was peripheral blood. The receptor source for this set is a human donor with acute or convalescent COVID-19. The donor label of this sample is uncertain.

The chain recombines TRBV2 with TRBJ2-1; possibly TRBD2 for D (5 bases). V shed 4 bases and J shed 9 bases, with 16 bases lying between them. Germline V gene sequence: CDR1 SNHLY, CDR2 FYNNEI. The CDR3 is made up of 14 amino acids. The CDR3 DNA is TGTGCCAGCAGTGGTGAGGGAGCGTTTACTGAGCAGTTCTTC. Amino acids: CASSGEGAFTEQFF.

The chain uses TRBV4-1 and TRBJ1-5; TRBD1 is a possible D gene (6 bases). The CDR3 runs to 15 residues. V was clipped by 2 bases and J by 7 bases, with 15 bases between them. Germline values: CDR1 MGHRA, CDR2 YSYEKL. The CDR3 here is CASSQLITGSQPQHF. Here the CDR3 DNA reads TGCGCCAGCAGCCAACTTATTACAGGGAGCCAGCCCCAGCATTTT.

This clone was counted once. This sequence joins TRBV28 and TRBJ2-3, with 8 bases lining up with TRBD2. CDR1 and CDR2 (germline): MDHEN, SYDVKM. The CDR3 extends over 17 amino acids. Losses at the gene ends were 6 bases for V and 0 bases for J; bases not matched to a gene: 11. CDR3 sequence (DNA): TGTGCCAGCAGCCTCCTCCTGCGGGGGGCTAGCACAGATACGCAGTATTTT. Translating gives CASSLLLRGASTDTQYF.

The chain employs TRBV27 and TRBJ1-5; 9 bases line up with TRBD1. The CDR3 spans 19 residues. After removal of 6 bases from V and 0 bases from J, the junction contained 15 bases not matched to a gene. The germline CDR1 and CDR2 sequences are MNHEY and SMNVEV (reference sequence). The CDR3, as DNA: TGTGCCAGCAGACGAATGGGACAGGGAGGGGGCTATAGCAATCAGCCCCAGCATTTT. This translates into CASRRMGQGGGYSNQPQHF.

The CDR3 region has the DNA TGTGCCACCAGTGGAGCCAGGGGGACTAGCGGAAATCACAATGAGCAGTTCTTC. It codes for CATSGARGTSGNHNEQFF. The rearrangement uses TRBV24-1 and TRBJ2-1; 11 bases are shared with TRBD2. The trim removed 5 bases at V and 5 bases at J, leaving 13 bases unmatched. Germline V gene sequence: CDR1 KGHDR, CDR2 SFDVKD. This CDR3 has 18 amino acids.

The J gene is TRBJ1-1, the V gene TRBV6-5, with a weak D call TRBD1 (6 bases). CDR1 MNHEY and CDR2 SVGAGI come from the germline V gene. Trimming left V 7 bases short and J 4 bases short, with 19 bases between. The CDR3 contains 15 residues. DNA of the CDR3: TGTGCCAGCAAACGGGGGGGGGCGGCACTCACTGAAGCTTTCTTT. Translation: CASKRGGAALTEAFF.

CDR3 in DNA: TGTGCCACCAGTGATTTTCGGGTGACTAGGGCTAATGAAAAACTGTTTTTT. It specifies CATSDFRVTRANEKLFF. The V and J genes are TRBV24-1 and TRBJ1-4; D is undetermined. CDR3 length: 17 amino acids. Germline CDR1 is KGHDR and CDR2 is SFDVKD. Trimming took off 1 base at V and 3 bases at J, with 14 bases between the two ends.

The V gene is TRBV4-1, the J gene TRBJ1-5; D perhaps matches TRBD1 (5 bases). The CDR3 covers 13 residues. Germline CDR1 MGHRA, CDR2 YSYEKL. The germline V and J ends were trimmed by 4 bases and 7 bases, with 11 bases remaining between them. The CDR3 here is CASSRDSLQPQHF. CDR3 DNA: TGCGCCAGCAGCCGTGACAGTTTACAGCCCCAGCATTTT.

This clone was observed a single time. V and J are TRBV6-5 and TRBJ2-1; D not certain. CDR3 length: 14 amino acids. Germline values: CDR1 MNHEY, CDR2 SVGAGI. Trimming took off 6 bases at V and 4 bases at J, with 13 bases between the two ends. CDR3 loop: CASSPVNLYNEQFF. CDR3 nucleotide sequence: TGTGCCAGCAGCCCCGTTAACTTGTACAATGAGCAGTTCTTC.

This chain links TRBV7-9 with TRBJ2-1; 7 positions match TRBD2. The CDR3 is 13 residues long. Germline V gene lookup returns CDR1 SEHNR and CDR2 FQNEAQ (reference sequence). The junction had 2 bases not matched to a gene; V was cut back by 3 bases and J by 6 bases. CDR3 in amino acids: CASSLTSPNEQFF. The CDR3 DNA is TGTGCCAGCAGCTTGACTAGCCCCAATGAGCAGTTCTTC.

V is TRBV5-1 and J is TRBJ2-7, with a tentative D call TRBD1 (5 bases). The ends were cut back, 0 bases at V and 2 bases at J, with 6 bases in the middle. The CDR3 runs to 13 residues. The germline V gene has CDR1 SGHRS and CDR2 YFSETQ. The CDR3 is CASSLEGTYEQYF. The CDR3 bases are TGCGCCAGCAGCTTGGAGGGGACCTACGAGCAGTACTTC.

This clone came up a few times. The J gene is TRBJ1-2, the V gene TRBV7-2; D ambiguous. V lost 3 bases, J lost 6 bases, and 14 bases lay in between. The CDR3 runs to 14 residues. Germline-derived CDR1 and CDR2 are SGHTA and FQGNSA. In DNA form, the CDR3 reads TGTGCCAGCAGCTTTCGGGTGGCGGCCAATGGCTACACCTTC. This translates into CASSFRVAANGYTF.

The V gene is TRBV3-1 (or the pseudogene TRBV3-2), the J gene TRBJ2-1; 15 bases agree with TRBD2. The CDR3 is 20 residues long. The V and J ends lost 4 bases and 0 bases, in that order; junction bases with no gene match: 10. The germline CDR1 and CDR2 sequences are LGHDT and YNNKEL (reference sequence). The CDR3 spells CASSLLGGLAGGSSYNEQFF. DNA for the CDR3: TGTGCCAGCAGCCTACTTGGTGGACTAGCGGGAGGGAGCTCCTACAATGAGCAGTTCTTC.

The chain links TRBV6-1 to TRBJ2-2, with 10 positions matching TRBD2. V lost 4 bases, J lost 3 bases, and 5 bases stayed unmatched. The CDR3 is 16 residues long. Per the germline V gene, CDR1 is MNHNS and CDR2 is SASEGT. DNA for the CDR3: TGTGCCAGCAGTGTCCTAGCGGGAGTTTACACCGGGGAGCTGTTTTTT. Translation gives CASSVLAGVYTGELFF.

This clone was observed a few times. The CDR3: CASSPDMRTEAFF. The CDR3, as DNA: TGCGCCAGCAGCCCTGACATGCGCACTGAAGCTTTCTTT. The rearrangement uses TRBV5-1 and TRBJ1-1; D ambiguous. The CDR3 is 13 residues long. The germline V and J ends were trimmed by 4 bases and 4 bases, with 11 bases remaining between them. The germline V gene has CDR1 SGHRS and CDR2 YFSETQ.

V usage is TRBV27 and J usage is TRBJ1-1; TRBD1 is a possible D gene (5 bases). Germline-derived CDR1 and CDR2 are MNHEY and SMNVEV (reference sequence). This CDR3 is 14 amino acids long. Trimming shortened V by 2 bases and J by 12 bases, and 19 bases separated the two germline ends. This CDR3 is CASSLTGPGEGTFF. The CDR3 DNA is TGTGCCAGCAGTTTAACCGGCCCGGGGGAGGGAACTTTCTTT.

This chain links TRBV18 with TRBJ2-1, with 7 nucleotides matching TRBD1. The CDR3 has 15 residues. Germline V lookup: CDR1 KGHSH, CDR2 LQKENI. Trimming removed 5 bases from V and 4 bases from J; junction bases left unmatched: 8. The CDR3 DNA follows: TGTGCCAGCTCAGTAACCGGGACAGAATACAATGAGCAGTTCTTC. It specifies CASSVTGTEYNEQFF.

The rearrangement joins TRBV7-9 to TRBJ2-3; tentative D call: TRBD2 (6 bases). The CDR3 totals 13 residues. Trimming took off 7 bases at V and 14 bases at J, with 22 bases between the two ends. Germline-derived CDR1 and CDR2 are SEHNR and FQNEAQ (reference sequence). CDR3 nucleotides: TGTGCCAGCAACCGGGGACTCAAAGAAACGGTGTATTTT. This translates into CASNRGLKETVYF.

This sequence joins TRBV30 and TRBJ1-1; D gene uncertain. The germline CDR1 and CDR2 sequences are GTSNPN and SVGIG (reference sequence). The CDR3 has 14 residues. V shed 4 bases and J shed 3 bases, with 15 bases lying between them. CDR3 amino acids: CAWTVRGWDTEAFF. The CDR3 coding sequence is TGTGCCTGGACGGTTCGGGGATGGGACACTGAAGCTTTCTTT.

This chain connects TRBV2 to TRBJ1-5; D is possibly TRBD1 (6 bases). The length of the CDR3 is 15 residues. V lost 6 bases and J lost 0, with 12 bases in between. Germline assignment: CDR1 SNHLY and CDR2 FYNNEI. The CDR3, as DNA: TGTGCCAGCAGATGGGACATCCATAGCAATCAGCCCCAGCATTTT. Residues: CASRWDIHSNQPQHF.

The chain employs TRBV7-9 and TRBJ1-1; D is uncertain. V was pared by 7 bases and J by 5 bases, with 14 bases between. The germline CDR1 and CDR2 sequences are SEHNR and FQNEAQ (reference sequence). The CDR3 loop spans 13 amino acids. CDR3 DNA: TGTGCCAGCATTAAAACGGGGTTGACTGAAGCTTTCTTT. It translates to CASIKTGLTEAFF.

The rearrangement uses TRBV5-1 and TRBJ1-2, with D perhaps matching TRBD1 (5 bases). Trimming left V 4 bases short and J 7 bases short, with 17 bases between. The germline gives CDR1 SGHRS, CDR2 YFSETQ. This CDR3 spans 14 amino acids. Here the CDR3 reads CASSAGGFKSGYTF. In DNA, the CDR3 is TGCGCCAGCAGCGCTGGGGGGTTTAAGAGTGGCTACACCTTC.

This chain connects TRBV4-1 to TRBJ2-1; D is undetermined. V lost 1 base and J 4 bases, leaving 8 bases between the germline ends. This CDR3 has 14 amino acids. The V gene's germline CDR1 is MGHRA and CDR2 YSYEKL. The CDR3 loop reads CASSQGPGYNEQFF. The CDR3 bases are TGCGCCAGCAGCCAAGGGCCGGGTTACAATGAGCAGTTCTTC.

The chain recombines TRBV7-9 with TRBJ2-2, with 8 bases identical to TRBD1. The CDR3 totals 16 residues. V lost 7 bases to trimming and J lost 1 base; unmatched junction nucleotides: 8. Germline lookup yields CDR1 SEHNR and CDR2 FQNEAQ (reference sequence). CDR3 DNA sequence: TGTGCCAGCATCCTCGCGGGGACAGGGAACACCGGGGAGCTGTTTTTT. Translating it yields CASILAGTGNTGELFF.

The chain is built from TRBV5-1 and TRBJ2-7; TRBD2 matches at 7 bases. Trimming took 1 base from V and 1 from J; bases not matched to a gene: 5. Germline V gene lookup returns CDR1 SGHRS and CDR2 YFSETQ. The CDR3 runs 15 residues. CDR3 nucleotides: TGCGCCAGCAGCTTGTTCCTAGCGGAGTCCTACGAGCAGTACTTC. Protein product: CASSLFLAESYEQYF.

This clone was seen a single time. This chain uses TRBV3-1 (or the pseudogene TRBV3-2) with TRBJ1-2, with no clear D. The CDR3 spans 14 residues. V lost 0 bases and J 4 bases, leaving 9 bases between the germline ends. Germline V gene sequence: CDR1 LGHDT, CDR2 YNNKEL (reference sequence). The CDR3 protein is CASSQDSPAYGYTF. The CDR3 DNA reads as TGTGCCAGCAGCCAAGACAGTCCCGCCTATGGCTACACCTTC.

V usage is TRBV6-5 and J usage is TRBJ2-1; tentatively, D is TRBD2 (6 bases). The CDR3 loop spans 15 amino acids. Per germline, CDR1 MNHEY and CDR2 SVGAGI. The germline V and J ends were trimmed by 5 bases and 7 bases, with 18 bases remaining between them. CDR3 nucleotides: TGTGCCAGCAGTACCCCGGGGGTTGGGTTGAATGAGCAGTTCTTC. Translated, it gives CASSTPGVGLNEQFF.

This chain joins TRBV29-1 and TRBJ2-7; 7 nucleotides agree with TRBD1. J gave up 4 bases and V 0 bases, and 15 bases lay outside the gene matches. This CDR3 contains 17 residues. Germline V gene sequence: CDR1 SQVTM, CDR2 ANQGSEA. The chain's CDR3 is CSVEDFIGWDRGYEQYF. The CDR3 region has the DNA TGCAGCGTTGAAGATTTTATCGGCTGGGACAGAGGATACGAGCAGTACTTC.

This chain uses TRBV10-2 with TRBJ2-2, with no clear D. The CDR3 runs 12 residues. CDR1 and CDR2 from the germline V gene are WSHSY and SAAADI. V was pared by 9 bases and J by 4 bases, with 9 bases between. The DNA for the CDR3 is TGCGCCAGTCAAACTTCCACCGGGGAGCTGTTTTTT. Translating gives CASQTSTGELFF.

This clone was detected only a few times. The chain carries TRBV10-1 and TRBJ1-2; 8 bases are a match to TRBD1. This CDR3 comprises 13 residues. V shed 6 bases, J shed 4 bases, and the junction held 4 bases outside the gene matches. Germline CDR1 and CDR2: WNHNN and SYGVQD (reference sequence). Written as DNA, the CDR3 is TGCGCCAGCAGCCGGGACAGGCTCTATGGCTACACCTTC. This gives the protein CASSRDRLYGYTF.